The clone carrying this T cell receptor (beta chain) was seen more than once but under ten times. Its target is unknown. Trimming took 4 bases from V and 8 from J, leaving 8 bases between them. The CDR3 runs 11 residues. TCR alpha and TCR beta cDNA libraries with sample barcodes and UMIs came from 5'RACE using constant-segment primers. TCRdb re-analysed the 5' RACE reads in MiXCR, keeping a single row per CDR3 protein. The table shows a few hundred thousand distinct CDR3 sequences, with 8.5% to 9.5% occurring only once. The data belong to a study of T-cell memory formation after mild COVID-19. Study results and limitations: CD4+ contracting clones were mainly CM and EM; CD8+ ones, EMRA. Day 15 to 85 contracting clones showed balanced CD4/CD8; day 15 to 37 expanders favored CD4+. Some clones that responded were present in memory (sampled pre-infection), which suggests cross-reactive memory joined.

The TCR was taken from a man between 18 and 29 years old who had mild COVID-19 (a few samples of this study predate the infection). Cell type and time point are not known. The material sequenced was PBMCs or a T cell subset sorted from them (not recorded which). The chain links TRBV12-3 or TRBV12-4 to TRBJ1-2; D ambiguous. The CDR3 loop is CASSWVDGYTF. Written as DNA, the CDR3 is TGTGCCAGCAGTTGGGTGGACGGCTACACCTTC.